This TCR beta chain was captured by sequencing in a study of blood T cell repertoires in COVID-19. Overall study: The United States, Italy and Spain supplied acute and convalescent COVID-19 samples.

TCRdb's copy holds only in-frame clones and misses some; the assay was immunoSEQ multiplex PCR. The top ten hold over 7% of the sample, which has approximately 150,000 clones, approximately 79% seen once. Trimming cost V 8 bases and J 2 bases, with 10 bases left between them. Germline CDR1 reads LNHNV; CDR2 reads YYDKDF (reference sequence). There are 13 residues in the CDR3. The sequenced sample consisted of peripheral blood. This clonotype originated in a man in his fifties or sixties with active or convalescent COVID-19. The gene calls are TRBV15 and TRBJ1-3; D not certain. CDR3 sequence: CATSGYAGNTIYF. The CDR3 nucleotides are TGTGCCACCTCAGGTTATGCTGGAAACACCATATATTTT.